At least ten counts were recorded for the clone carrying this T cell receptor (beta chain). As yet, its antigen is unknown. The CDR3 totals 13 residues. Germline assignment: CDR1 KGHSH and CDR2 LQKENI. The V and J ends lost 3 bases and 2 bases respectively, with 5 bases between them. The investigators amplified TCR beta CDR3 regions from RNA transcripts. TCR CDR3 underwent first-round RT-PCR with the HTBI primer set. MiXCR, run by TCRdb on the multiplex PCR reads, gives a single entry per CDR3 protein. The table shows about 320,000 distinct CDR3 sequences, with 16% occurring only once. No ophthalmopathy progression within 18 months constituted stable Graves' hyperthyroidism. Exclusion followed for patients with uncontrolled infection, other autoimmune disease, pregnancy or lactation. This specimen comes from a study of T cells in Graves' hyperthyroidism and ophthalmopathy. Study observations and caveats: Ophthalmopathy, as predicted by the model, came a median around 7 months after the prediction.

Input material: blood. The rearrangement joins TRBV18 to TRBJ1-3; D gene unclear. The origin of this receptor is a man between 25 and 39 years old with Graves' hyperthyroidism. The CDR3 bases are TGTGCCAGCTCACCCTCACCTGGAAACACCATATATTTT. This codes for CASSPSPGNTIYF.